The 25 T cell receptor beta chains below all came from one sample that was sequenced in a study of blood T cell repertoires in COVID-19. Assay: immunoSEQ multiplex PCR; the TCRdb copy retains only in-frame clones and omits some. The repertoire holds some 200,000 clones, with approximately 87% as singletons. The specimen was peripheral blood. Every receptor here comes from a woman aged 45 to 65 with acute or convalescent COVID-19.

The DNA of the CDR3 is TGTGCCAGCAGCCAAGGGGACAGGTCGAACACCGGGGAGCTGTTTTTT. This encodes CASSQGDRSNTGELFF. The V and J genes are TRBV4-2 and TRBJ2-2, with 8 bases identical to TRBD1. V was pared by 1 base and J by 0 bases, with 1 base of the junction left unmatched. Germline values: CDR1 LGHNA, CDR2 YNFKEQ. The CDR3 totals 16 residues.

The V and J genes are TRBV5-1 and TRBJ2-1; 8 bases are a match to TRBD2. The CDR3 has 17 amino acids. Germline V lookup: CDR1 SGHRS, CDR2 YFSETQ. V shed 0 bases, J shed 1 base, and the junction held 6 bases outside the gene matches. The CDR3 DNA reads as TGCGCCAGCAGCTTGGTGGGTGGGACTAGTTCCTACAATGAGCAGTTCTTC. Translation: CASSLVGGTSSYNEQFF. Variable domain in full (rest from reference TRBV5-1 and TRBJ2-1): KAGVTQTPRYLIKTRGQQVTLSCSPISGHRSVSWYQQTPGQGLQFLFEYFSETQRNKGNFPGRFSGRQFSNSRSEMNVSTLELGDSALYLCASSLVGGTSSYNEQFFGPGTRLTVL.

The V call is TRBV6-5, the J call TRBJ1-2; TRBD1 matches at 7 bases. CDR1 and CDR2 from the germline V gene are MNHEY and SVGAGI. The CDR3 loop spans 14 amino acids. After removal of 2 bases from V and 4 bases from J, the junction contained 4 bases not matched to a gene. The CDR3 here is CASSYGDRFYGYTF. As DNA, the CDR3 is TGTGCCAGCAGTTACGGGGACAGATTCTATGGCTACACCTTC.

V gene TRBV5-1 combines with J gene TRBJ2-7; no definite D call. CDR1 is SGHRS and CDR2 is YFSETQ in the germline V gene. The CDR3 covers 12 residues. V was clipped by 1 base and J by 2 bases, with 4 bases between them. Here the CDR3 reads CASSLSPYEQYF. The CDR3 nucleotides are TGCGCCAGCAGCTTGAGCCCCTACGAGCAGTACTTC.

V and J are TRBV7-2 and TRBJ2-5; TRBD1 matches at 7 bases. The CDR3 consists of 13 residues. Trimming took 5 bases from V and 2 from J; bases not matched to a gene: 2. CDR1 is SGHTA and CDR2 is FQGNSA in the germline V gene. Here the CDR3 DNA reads TGTGCCAGCAGCCGGGGACAGCAAGAGACCCAGTACTTC. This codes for CASSRGQQETQYF.

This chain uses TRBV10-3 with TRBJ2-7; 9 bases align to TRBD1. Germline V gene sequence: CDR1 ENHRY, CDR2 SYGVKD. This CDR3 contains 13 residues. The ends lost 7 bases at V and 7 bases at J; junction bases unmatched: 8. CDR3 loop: CAIKPGQGGEQYF. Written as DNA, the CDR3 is TGTGCCATCAAACCGGGACAGGGAGGGGAGCAGTACTTC.

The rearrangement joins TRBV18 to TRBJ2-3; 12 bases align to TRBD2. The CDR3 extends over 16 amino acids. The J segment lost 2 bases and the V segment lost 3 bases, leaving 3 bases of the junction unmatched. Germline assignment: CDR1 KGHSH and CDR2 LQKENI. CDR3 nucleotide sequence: TGTGCCAGCTCACCCCGACTAGCGGGAGACACAGATACGCAGTATTTT. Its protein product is CASSPRLAGDTDTQYF. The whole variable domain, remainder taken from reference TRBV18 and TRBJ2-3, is NAGVMQNPRHLVRRRGQEARLRCSPMKGHSHVYWYRQLPEEGLKFMVYLQKENIIDESGMPKERFSAEFPKEGPSILRIQQVVRGDSAAYFCASSPRLAGDTDTQYFGPGTRLTVL.

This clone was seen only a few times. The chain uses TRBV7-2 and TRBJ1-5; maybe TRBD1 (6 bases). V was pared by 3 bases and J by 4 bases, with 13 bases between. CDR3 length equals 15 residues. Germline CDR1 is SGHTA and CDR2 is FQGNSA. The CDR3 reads CASSLRQDVNQPQHF. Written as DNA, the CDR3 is TGTGCCAGCAGCTTGCGACAGGACGTTAATCAGCCCCAGCATTTT. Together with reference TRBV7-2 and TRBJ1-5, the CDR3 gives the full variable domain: GAGVSQSPSNKVTEKGKDVELRCDPISGHTALYWYRQSLGQGLEFLIYFQGNSAPDKSGLPSDRFSAERTGGSVSTLTIQRTQQEDSAVYLCASSLRQDVNQPQHFGDGTRLSIL.

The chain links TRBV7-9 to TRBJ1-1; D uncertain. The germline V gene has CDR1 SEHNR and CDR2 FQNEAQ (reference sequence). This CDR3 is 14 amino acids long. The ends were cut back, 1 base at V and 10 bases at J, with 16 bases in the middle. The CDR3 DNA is TGTGCCAGCAGCTTAGGGGTGGGCCCCCTGGGAGCTTTCTTT. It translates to CASSLGVGPLGAFF.

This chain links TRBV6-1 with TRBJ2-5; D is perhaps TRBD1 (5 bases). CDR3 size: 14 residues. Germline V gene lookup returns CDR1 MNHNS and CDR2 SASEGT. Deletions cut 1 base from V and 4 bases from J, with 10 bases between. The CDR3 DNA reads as TGTGCCAGCAGTGAAGGGCAGGGAAGAGAGACCCAGTACTTC. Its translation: CASSEGQGRETQYF.

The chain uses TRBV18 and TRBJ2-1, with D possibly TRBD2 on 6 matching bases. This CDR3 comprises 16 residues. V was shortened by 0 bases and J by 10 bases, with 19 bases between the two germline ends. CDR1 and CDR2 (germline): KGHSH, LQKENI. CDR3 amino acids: CASSPPEAGWNGEQFF. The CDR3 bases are TGTGCCAGCTCACCACCGGAGGCGGGATGGAATGGAGAGCAGTTCTTC.

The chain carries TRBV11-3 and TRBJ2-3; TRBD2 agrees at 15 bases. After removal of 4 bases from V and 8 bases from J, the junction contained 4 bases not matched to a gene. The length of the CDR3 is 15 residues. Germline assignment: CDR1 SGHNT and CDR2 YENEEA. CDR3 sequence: CASSSGLAGGGTQYF. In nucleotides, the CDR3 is TGTGCCAGCAGCTCGGGACTAGCGGGAGGAGGTACGCAGTATTTT.

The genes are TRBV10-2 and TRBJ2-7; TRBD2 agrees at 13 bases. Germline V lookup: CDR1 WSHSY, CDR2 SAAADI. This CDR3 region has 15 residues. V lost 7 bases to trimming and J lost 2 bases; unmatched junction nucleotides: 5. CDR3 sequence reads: CASITGTSGTYEQYF. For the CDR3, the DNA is TGCGCCAGCATAACCGGGACTAGCGGGACCTACGAGCAGTACTTC.

The CDR3 sequence: CASSFGGTSPYNEQFF. The CDR3 DNA reads TGTGCCAGCAGCTTCGGTGGGACTAGCCCTTACAATGAGCAGTTCTTC. This chain uses TRBV7-2 with TRBJ2-1, with 9 bases lining up with TRBD2. Germline V gives CDR1 SGHTA, CDR2 FQGNSA. With V trimmed by 3 bases and J by 4 bases, 7 bases remained unmatched. CDR3 length equals 16 residues.

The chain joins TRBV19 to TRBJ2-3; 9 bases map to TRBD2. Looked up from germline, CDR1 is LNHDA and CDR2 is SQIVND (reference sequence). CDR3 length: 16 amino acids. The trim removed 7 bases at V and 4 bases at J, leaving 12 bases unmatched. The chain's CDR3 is CASTPGGRAFPDTQYF. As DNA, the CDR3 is TGTGCCAGTACCCCTGGCGGGAGGGCCTTCCCAGATACGCAGTATTTT.

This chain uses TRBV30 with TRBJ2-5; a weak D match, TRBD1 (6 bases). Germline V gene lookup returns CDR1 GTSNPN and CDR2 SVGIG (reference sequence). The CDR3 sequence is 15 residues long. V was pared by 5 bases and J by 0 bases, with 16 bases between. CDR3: CAWQQGYGYQETQYF. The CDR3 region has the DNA TGTGCCTGGCAACAGGGTTACGGGTACCAAGAGACCCAGTACTTC.

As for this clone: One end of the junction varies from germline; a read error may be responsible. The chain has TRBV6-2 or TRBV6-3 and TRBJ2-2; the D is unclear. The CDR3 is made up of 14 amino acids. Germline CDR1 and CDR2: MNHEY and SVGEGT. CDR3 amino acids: CASSSTEPLKATYF. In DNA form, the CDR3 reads TGTGCCAGCAGTTCGACGGAGCCACTTAAGGCTACTTATTTT.

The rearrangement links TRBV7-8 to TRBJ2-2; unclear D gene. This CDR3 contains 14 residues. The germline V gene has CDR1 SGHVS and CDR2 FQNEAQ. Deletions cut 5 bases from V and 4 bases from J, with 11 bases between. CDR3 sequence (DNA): TGTGCCAGCAGCCTTATATACAGCACCGGGGAGCTGTTTTTT. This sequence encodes CASSLIYSTGELFF.

The DNA for the CDR3 is TGTGCCAGCAGCTTAGGGGCGGGAGAAACCGGGGAGCTGTTTTTT. Encoded protein: CASSLGAGETGELFF. The V call is TRBV11-2, the J call TRBJ2-2, with TRBD2 matching over 7 bases. Per the germline V gene, CDR1 is SGHAT and CDR2 is FQNNGV. The CDR3 is made up of 15 amino acids. V dropped 1 base and J dropped 5; count of bases not matched to a gene: 4. The full variable domain, in which reference TRBV11-2 and TRBJ2-2 provide the parts outside the CDR3, is EAGVAQSPRYKIIEKRQSVAFWCNPISGHATLYWYQQILGQGPKLLIQFQNNGVVDDSQLPKDRFSAERLKGVDSTLKIQPAKLEDSAVYLCASSLGAGETGELFFGEGSRLTVL.

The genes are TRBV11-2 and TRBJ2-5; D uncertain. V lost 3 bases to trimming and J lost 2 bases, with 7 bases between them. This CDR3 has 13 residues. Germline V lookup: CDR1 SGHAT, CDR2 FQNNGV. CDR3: CASSFGSQETQYF. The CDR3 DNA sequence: TGTGCCAGCAGCTTTGGCAGTCAAGAGACCCAGTACTTC. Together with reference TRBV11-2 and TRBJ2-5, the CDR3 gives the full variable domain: EAGVAQSPRYKIIEKRQSVAFWCNPISGHATLYWYQQILGQGPKLLIQFQNNGVVDDSQLPKDRFSAERLKGVDSTLKIQPAKLEDSAVYLCASSFGSQETQYFGPGTRLLVL.

The CDR3 is CASKTGGYGYTF. The CDR3 DNA reads as TGTGCCAGCAAAACAGGGGGCTATGGCTACACCTTC. This rearrangement joins TRBV6-5 to TRBJ1-2; TRBD1 agrees at 8 bases. The V gene's germline CDR1 is MNHEY and CDR2 SVGAGI. The CDR3 spans 12 residues. The J segment lost 4 bases and the V segment lost 7 bases, leaving 2 bases of the junction unmatched.

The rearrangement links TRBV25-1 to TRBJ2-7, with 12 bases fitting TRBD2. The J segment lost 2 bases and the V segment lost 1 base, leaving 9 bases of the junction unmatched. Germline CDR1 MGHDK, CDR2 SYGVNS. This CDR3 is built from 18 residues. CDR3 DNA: TGTGCCAGCAGTGAATTAGAAGGACTAGCGGGGATTGCCTACGAGCAGTACTTC. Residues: CASSELEGLAGIAYEQYF.

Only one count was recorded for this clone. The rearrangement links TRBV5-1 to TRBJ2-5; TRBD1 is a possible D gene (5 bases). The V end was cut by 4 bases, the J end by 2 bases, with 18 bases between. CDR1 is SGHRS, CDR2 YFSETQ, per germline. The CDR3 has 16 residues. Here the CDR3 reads CASSIPETGEQETQYF. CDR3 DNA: TGCGCCAGCAGCATCCCCGAAACAGGAGAGCAAGAGACCCAGTACTTC.

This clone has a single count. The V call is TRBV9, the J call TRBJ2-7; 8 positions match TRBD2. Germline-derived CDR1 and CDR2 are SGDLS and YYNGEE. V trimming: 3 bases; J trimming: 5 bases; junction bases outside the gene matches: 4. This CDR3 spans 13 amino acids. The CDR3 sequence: CASSAYSGNEQYF. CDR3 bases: TGTGCCAGCAGCGCATATAGCGGGAACGAGCAGTACTTC.

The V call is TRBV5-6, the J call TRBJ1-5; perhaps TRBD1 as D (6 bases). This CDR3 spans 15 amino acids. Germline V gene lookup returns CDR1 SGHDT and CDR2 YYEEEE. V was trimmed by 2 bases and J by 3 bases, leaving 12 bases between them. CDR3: CASSFTGLNNQPQHF. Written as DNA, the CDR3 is TGTGCCAGCAGCTTTACAGGGCTAAACAATCAGCCCCAGCATTTT.